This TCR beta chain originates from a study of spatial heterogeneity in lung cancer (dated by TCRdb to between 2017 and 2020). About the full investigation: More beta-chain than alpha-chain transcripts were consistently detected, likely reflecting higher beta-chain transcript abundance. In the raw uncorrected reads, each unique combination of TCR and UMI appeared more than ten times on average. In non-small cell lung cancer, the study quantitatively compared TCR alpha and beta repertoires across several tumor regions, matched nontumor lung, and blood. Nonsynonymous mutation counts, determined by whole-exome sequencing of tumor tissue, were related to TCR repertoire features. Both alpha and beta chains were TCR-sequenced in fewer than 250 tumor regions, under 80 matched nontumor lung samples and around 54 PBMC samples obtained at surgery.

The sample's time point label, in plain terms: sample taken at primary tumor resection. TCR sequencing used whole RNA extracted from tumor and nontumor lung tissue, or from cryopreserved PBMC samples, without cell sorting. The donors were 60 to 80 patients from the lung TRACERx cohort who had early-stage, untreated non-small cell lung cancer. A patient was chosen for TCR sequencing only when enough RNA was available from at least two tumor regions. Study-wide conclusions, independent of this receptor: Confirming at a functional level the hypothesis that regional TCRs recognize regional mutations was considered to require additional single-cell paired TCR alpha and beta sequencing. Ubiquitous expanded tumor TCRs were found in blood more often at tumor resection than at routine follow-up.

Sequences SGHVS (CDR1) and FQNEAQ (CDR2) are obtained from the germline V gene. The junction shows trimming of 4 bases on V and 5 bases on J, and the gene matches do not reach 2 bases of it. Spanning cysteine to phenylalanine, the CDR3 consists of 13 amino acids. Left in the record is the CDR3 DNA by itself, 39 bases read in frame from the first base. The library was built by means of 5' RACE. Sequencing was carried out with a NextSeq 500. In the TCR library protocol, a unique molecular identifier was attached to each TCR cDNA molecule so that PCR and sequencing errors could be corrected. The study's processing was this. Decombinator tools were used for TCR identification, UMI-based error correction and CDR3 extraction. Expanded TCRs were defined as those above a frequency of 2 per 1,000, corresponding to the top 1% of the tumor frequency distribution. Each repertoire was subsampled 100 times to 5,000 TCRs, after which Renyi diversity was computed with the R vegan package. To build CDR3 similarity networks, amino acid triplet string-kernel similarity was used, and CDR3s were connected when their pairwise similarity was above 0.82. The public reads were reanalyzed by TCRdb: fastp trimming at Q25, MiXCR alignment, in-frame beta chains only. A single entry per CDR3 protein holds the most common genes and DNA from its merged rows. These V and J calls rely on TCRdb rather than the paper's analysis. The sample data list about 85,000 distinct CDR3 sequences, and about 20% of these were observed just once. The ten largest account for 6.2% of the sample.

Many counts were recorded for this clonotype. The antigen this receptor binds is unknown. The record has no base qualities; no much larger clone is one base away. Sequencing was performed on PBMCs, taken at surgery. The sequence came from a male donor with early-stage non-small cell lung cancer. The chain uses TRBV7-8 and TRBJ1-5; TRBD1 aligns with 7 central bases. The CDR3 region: CASSSQGDQPQHF. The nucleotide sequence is TGTGCCAGCAGCTCGCAGGGGGATCAGCCCCAGCATTTT.